Following are 22 T cell receptor beta chains from one sample sequenced in a study of radiotherapy plus CTLA-4 blockade in lung cancer. Profiled with immunoSEQ multiplex PCR; TCRdb holds only in-frame clones, not every one. The profile shows around 42,000 clones, about 63% of them singletons. Sequenced here: peripheral blood, sampled from a patient treated with radiotherapy plus ipilimumab. The receptor source for this set is a human donor with non-small cell lung cancer who had a partial response to radiotherapy plus ipilimumab.

CDR3 amino acids: CASRPWGRSLYGYTF. The CDR3 region has the DNA TGTGCCAGCCGCCCCTGGGGCAGGTCTCTTTATGGCTACACCTTC. The gene calls are TRBV5-6 and TRBJ1-2, with D tentatively TRBD1 (5 bases). There are 15 residues in the CDR3. The V end was cut by 7 bases, the J end by 5 bases, with 21 bases between. Germline CDR1 and CDR2: SGHDT and YYEEEE.

This clone has a count of ten or more. V is TRBV5-1 and J is TRBJ2-7; tentative D call: TRBD2 (6 bases). There are 13 residues in the CDR3. Trimming removed 4 bases from V and 5 bases from J, with 13 bases in between. Germline assignment: CDR1 SGHRS and CDR2 YFSETQ. The CDR3 DNA follows: TGCGCCAGCAGCACGGGGGTTCAAGACGAGCAGTACTTC. It is translated as CASSTGVQDEQYF.

This clone has just a few counts. The rearrangement uses TRBV21-1 and TRBJ2-4; the table's TRBD2 call for D was not verified on the DNA. TRBV21-1 is recorded as a pseudogene. This CDR3 is built from 17 residues. The CDR3: CAWRSDSLSPAKNIQYF. In nucleotides, the CDR3 is TGTGCCTGGCGGTCGGACTCGTTATCTCCGGCCAAAAACATTCAGTACTTC.

The chain is built from TRBV5-6 and TRBJ2-2; 9 nucleotides line up with TRBD1. V trimming: 7 bases; J trimming: 3 bases; junction bases outside the gene matches: 7. Germline V lookup: CDR1 SGHDT, CDR2 YYEEEE. This CDR3 has 15 residues. CDR3 amino acids: CASFPGQGYTGELFF. The DNA of the CDR3 is TGTGCCAGCTTCCCGGGACAGGGTTACACCGGGGAGCTGTTTTTT.

J is TRBJ1-6 and V is TRBV19; 7 bases fit TRBD1. The CDR3 loop spans 14 amino acids. The V gene end was trimmed by 2 bases and the J gene end by 14 bases; junction bases not matched to a gene: 9. Germline CDR1 is LNHDA and CDR2 is SQIVND (reference sequence). The CDR3 reads CASSIKWDSRTLHF. Written as DNA, the CDR3 is TGTGCCAGTAGTATAAAATGGGACAGTCGGACCCTCCACTTT.

The chain joins TRBV5-6 to TRBJ2-5; perhaps TRBD2 as D (5 bases). The germline CDR1 and CDR2 sequences are SGHDT and YYEEEE. CDR3 length: 13 amino acids. Between the trimmed V and J ends, which lost 5 bases and 5 bases, there was a span of 13 bases. CDR3 loop: CASRIEGLETQYF. The CDR3 DNA sequence: TGTGCCAGCAGAATCGAGGGTCTGGAGACCCAGTACTTC.

The chain employs TRBV30 and TRBJ2-2, with 7 bases aligning to TRBD2. Trimming cost V 3 bases and J 1 base; bases outside gene matches: 2. The CDR3 covers 14 residues. CDR1 is GTSNPN and CDR2 is SVGIG in the germline V gene (reference sequence). Here the CDR3 reads CAWSGGKNTGELFF. DNA for the CDR3: TGTGCCTGGAGCGGGGGGAAGAACACCGGGGAGCTGTTTTTT.

The sample holds a few counts of this clone. A much larger clonotype is one base distant, so this may be a read error. This chain uses TRBV4-2 with TRBJ2-3; 9 bases fit TRBD2. The germline V gene has CDR1 LGHNA and CDR2 YNFKEQ. V trimming: 4 bases; J trimming: 0 bases; junction bases outside the gene matches: 5. The CDR3 totals 16 residues. This CDR3 reads CASSLTSGPSTDTQYF. CDR3 coding DNA: TGTGCCAGCAGCCTGACTAGCGGTCCTAGCACAGATACGCAGTATTTT.

This chain joins TRBV5-7 and TRBJ2-2; D gene uncertain. TRBV5-7 is filed as an ORF, its function uncertain. V shed 2 bases and J shed 4 bases, with 9 bases lying between them. The CDR3 sequence is 14 residues long. The CDR3: CASSFLEFTGELFF. CDR3 nucleotides: TGTGCCAGCAGCTTTTTAGAATTCACCGGGGAGCTGTTTTTT.

The gene calls are TRBV6-1 and TRBJ2-5, with 8 bases lining up with TRBD1. The J segment lost 1 base and the V segment lost 4 bases, leaving 2 bases of the junction unmatched. The CDR3 extends over 14 amino acids. Looked up from germline, CDR1 is MNHNS and CDR2 is SASEGT. The CDR3 coding sequence is TGTGCCAGCAGTGCTGGACAGGGCCAAGAGACCCAGTACTTC. Its translation is CASSAGQGQETQYF.

The J gene is TRBJ2-1, the V gene TRBV11-3; 8 bases align to TRBD1. J was trimmed by 1 base and V by 5 bases; bases with no gene match: 4. This CDR3 has 15 amino acids. Germline V gene sequence: CDR1 SGHNT, CDR2 YENEEA. In DNA form, the CDR3 reads TGTGCCAGCAGCCCAGGACAGGGTTCCTACAATGAGCAGTTCTTC. It is translated as CASSPGQGSYNEQFF.

This clone has a single count. The rearrangement links TRBV5-1 to TRBJ1-1, with a weak D call TRBD1 (5 bases). CDR1 and CDR2 from the germline V gene are SGHRS and YFSETQ. V shed 0 bases and J shed 1 base, with 7 bases lying between them. The CDR3 is 14 amino acids. The CDR3 DNA is TGCGCCAGCAGCTTGGTTACAGGGAACACTGAAGCTTTCTTT. Translating it yields CASSLVTGNTEAFF.

The genes are TRBV9 and TRBJ2-7; TRBD1 matches at 7 bases. The CDR3 loop spans 14 amino acids. V gave up 0 bases and J gave up 5 bases; unmatched junction bases: 5. Germline-derived CDR1 and CDR2 are SGDLS and YYNGEE. The CDR3 reads CASSVGRQGNEQYF. CDR3 coding DNA: TGTGCCAGCAGCGTAGGTAGACAGGGAAACGAGCAGTACTTC. The full variable domain, with the rest looked up from reference TRBV9 and TRBJ2-7, is DSGVTQTPKHLITATGQRVTLRCSPRSGDLSVYWYQQSLDQGLQFLIQYYNGEERAKGNILERFSAQQFPDLHSELNLSSLELGDSALYFCASSVGRQGNEQYFGPGTRLTVT.

The chain combines TRBV5-1 with TRBJ2-4; tentatively, D is TRBD1 (5 bases). Germline CDR1 is SGHRS and CDR2 is YFSETQ. Trimming left V 1 base short and J 6 bases short, with 14 bases between. CDR3 length equals 15 residues. The CDR3 DNA is TGCGCCAGCAGCTTGAGTGCAGGGAATATAAACATTCAGTACTTC. It encodes CASSLSAGNINIQYF.

The rearrangement joins TRBV5-4 to TRBJ2-7; the match to TRBD1 covers 9 bases. The CDR3 is 16 amino acids. V shed 4 bases and J 4 bases; nucleotides not matched to a gene: 12. Germline CDR1 and CDR2: SGHNT and YYREEE (reference sequence). The CDR3 sequence: CASSILTGGIRYEQYF. CDR3 DNA: TGTGCCAGCAGCATATTAACAGGGGGCATCCGGTACGAGCAGTACTTC.

DNA of the CDR3: TGTGCCTCACAGGGATCCCTAGCCAAAAACATTCAGTACTTC. Protein product: CASQGSLAKNIQYF. V and J are TRBV30 and TRBJ2-4; a weak D match, TRBD1 (6 bases). There are 14 residues in the CDR3. Germline V CDR1 and CDR2: GTSNPN, SVGIG (reference sequence). Trimming stripped 7 bases from V and 0 bases from J, with 13 bases between.

The chain joins TRBV19 to TRBJ1-2; unclear D gene. Trimming took 7 bases from V and 4 from J, leaving 19 bases between them. The CDR3 runs 15 residues. CDR1 and CDR2 from the germline V gene are LNHDA and SQIVND (reference sequence). In nucleotides, the CDR3 is TGTGCCAGTACCCCCCAAGGTGGAGGGTTCTATGGCTACACCTTC. Its protein product is CASTPQGGGFYGYTF.

This clone was seen only once. At one boundary the junction diverges from the germline segment, which might be a read error. This chain joins TRBV12-5 and TRBJ2-7; a weak D match, TRBD1 (5 bases). This CDR3 comprises 12 residues. The germline V gene has CDR1 LGHNT and CDR2 FRNRAP. The CDR3 DNA sequence: TGTGCTAGTGGTTTGGCACAGGCACCGTCGACCTTC. This encodes CASGLAQAPSTF.

The CDR3 is CSARTGSTGELFF. CDR3 in DNA: TGCAGCGCCAGGACAGGGTCAACCGGGGAGCTGTTTTTT. This chain links TRBV29-1 with TRBJ2-2; 8 bases agree with TRBD1. Unmatched junction bases numbered 6, after V lost 7 bases and J lost 5 bases. Germline V gives CDR1 SQVTM, CDR2 ANQGSEA. The CDR3 loop spans 13 amino acids.

This clone was recorded a few times. The chain is built from TRBV7-8 and TRBJ2-7; D may be TRBD2 (7 bases). V lost 0 bases and J lost 1, with 16 bases in between. The CDR3 extends over 17 amino acids. Germline V gene lookup returns CDR1 SGHVS and CDR2 FQNEAQ. The CDR3 region has the DNA TGTGCCAGCAGCTTAGCGGGGGCGGGGGAAATTTCCTACGAGCAGTACTTC. It is translated as CASSLAGAGEISYEQYF.

The rearrangement joins TRBV15 to TRBJ2-7; 12 bases fit TRBD2. The CDR3 totals 16 residues. The germline V gene has CDR1 LNHNV and CDR2 YYDKDF (reference sequence). V was pared by 1 base and J by 1 base, with 2 bases of the junction left unmatched. The CDR3 DNA reads as TGTGCCACCAGCAGAGCCGGACTAGCGGGATCCTACGAGCAGTACTTC. Translation gives CATSRAGLAGSYEQYF.

As DNA, the CDR3 is TGTGCCAGCAGTCTGGACAGGGCGTACAATGAGCAGTTCTTC. Protein product: CASSLDRAYNEQFF. The rearrangement joins TRBV6-5 to TRBJ2-1, with TRBD1 matching over 8 bases. Germline assignment: CDR1 MNHEY and CDR2 SVGAGI. The CDR3 loop spans 14 amino acids. The trim removed 5 bases at V and 4 bases at J, leaving 4 bases unmatched.